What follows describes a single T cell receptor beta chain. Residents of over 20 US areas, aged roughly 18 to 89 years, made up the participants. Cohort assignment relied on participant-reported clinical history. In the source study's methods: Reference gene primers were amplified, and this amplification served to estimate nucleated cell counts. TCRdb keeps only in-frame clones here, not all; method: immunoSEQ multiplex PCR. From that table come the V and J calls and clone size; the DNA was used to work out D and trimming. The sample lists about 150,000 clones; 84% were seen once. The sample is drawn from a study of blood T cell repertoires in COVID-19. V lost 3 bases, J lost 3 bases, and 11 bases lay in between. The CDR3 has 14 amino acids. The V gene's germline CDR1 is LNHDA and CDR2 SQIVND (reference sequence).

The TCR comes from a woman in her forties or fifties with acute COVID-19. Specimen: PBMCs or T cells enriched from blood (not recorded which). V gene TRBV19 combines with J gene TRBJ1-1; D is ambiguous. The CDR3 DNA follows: TGTGCCAGTAGTATTGGATATACAGACACTGAAGCTTTCTTT. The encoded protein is CASSIGYTDTEAFF.